A selection of T cell receptor beta chains follows, all from one sample in a study of blood T cell repertoires in COVID-19. TCRdb's copy holds only in-frame clones and misses some; the assay was immunoSEQ multiplex PCR. The data show about 240,000 clones, with roughly nine tenths seen just once and 7.2% held by the top ten. Specimen: peripheral blood. These receptors were collected from a man aged 60-69 years who had recovered from COVID-19. Each CDR3 is given with its conserved first and last residue. D genes are given only for firm matches. Size is omitted from some rows. Given values are once, few, many or a class for expanded clones.

TRBJ1-6,-,TRBV3-1/TRBV3-2,-,TGTGCCAGCAGCCATAGAACGGGGAGGGTTCGGGATTCACCCCTCCACTTT,CASSHRTGRVRDSPLHF
TRBJ2-2,-,TRBV2,-,TGTGCCAGCAGTGAATCCCCCAGACTCATCGCCGGGGAGCTGTTTTTT,CASSESPRLIAGELFF
TRBJ1-1,few,TRBV30,TRBD1,TGTGCCTGGAGTGTATGGACAGGGATGGGGAACACTGAAGCTTTCTTT,CAWSVWTGMGNTEAFF
TRBJ1-1,-,TRBV29-1,-,TGCAGCGGATACAGTAGCACTGAAGCTTTCTTT,CSGYSSTEAFF
TRBJ2-3,-,TRBV14,-,TGTGCCAGCAGCCCAGCGAGGGCAAGGACAGATACGCAGTATTTT,CASSPARARTDTQYF
TRBJ1-6,-,TRBV7-9,-,TGTGCCAGCAGCTTAGCTGACGGGAATTCACCCCTCCACTTT,CASSLADGNSPLHF
TRBJ2-1,few,TRBV10-3,-,TGTGCCATCAGCACCCCAGGGAGGAGCAATGAGCAGTTCTTC,CAISTPGRSNEQFF
TRBJ1-4,-,TRBV5-1,-,TGCGCCAGCAGCGATTCCTTGGCAGGAGGGAAACTGTTTTTT,CASSDSLAGGKLFF
TRBJ1-2,-,TRBV5-5,-,TGTGCCAGCAGCAAGCAACAGGGAGATAACTATGGCTACACCTTC,CASSKQQGDNYGYTF
TRBJ2-2,-,TRBV19,-,TGTGCCGCAAAGCCAGGGGCGAACACCGGGGAGCTGTTTTTT,CAAKPGANTGELFF
TRBJ2-5,-,TRBV5-6,TRBD1,TGTGCCAGCAGCTTCTATGGGACAGCCCAAGAGACCCAGTACTTC,CASSFYGTAQETQYF
TRBJ1-1,-,TRBV7-8,-,TGTGCCAGCAGCTCGTTCAGGGTAATTCCTCCTATGAACACTGAAGCTTTCTTT,CASSSFRVIPPMNTEAFF
TRBJ2-1,-,TRBV5-8,TRBD1,TGTGCCAGCAGCTTAACAGGGGGCGATGAGCAGTTCTTC,CASSLTGGDEQFF
TRBJ2-5,-,TRBV2,-,TGTGCCAGCAGTGACGTGGGGTGGGAGTTGTACTTC,CASSDVGWELYF
TRBJ1-2,few,TRBV19,-,TGTGCCAGTAGTATATCGGGTCGGCAGGGCTACACCTTC,CASSISGRQGYTF
TRBJ2-5,-,TRBV9,-,TGTGCCAGCAGCGTAGCGACTCAAGAGACCCAGTACTTC,CASSVATQETQYF
TRBJ1-4,-,TRBV6-5,-,TGTGCCAGCAGTCGGGGGGGCAGGGATGAAAAACTGTTTTTT,CASSRGGRDEKLFF
TRBJ2-3,once,TRBV5-1,-,TGCGCCAGCAGCCGGGACTTCTCTAGCACAGATACGCAGTATTTT,CASSRDFSSTDTQYF
TRBJ1-1,-,TRBV18,-,TGTGCCAGCTCACCCCGGGGGAACACTGAAGCTTTCTTT,CASSPRGNTEAFF
TRBJ2-5,-,TRBV9,-,TGTGCCAGCAGCGTAGGGGAGACTAGTGGGGAGACCCAGTACTTC,CASSVGETSGETQYF
TRBJ1-6,-,TRBV3-1/TRBV3-2,TRBD1,TGTGCCAGCAGCCAAAAGGGGGCCGGGAATTCACCCCTCCACTTT,CASSQKGAGNSPLHF
TRBJ2-1,-,TRBV3-1/TRBV3-2,TRBD2,TGTGCCAGCAGCCGGGCGGGACTAGCGGGGTTTTACAATGAGCAGTTCTTC,CASSRAGLAGFYNEQFF
TRBJ1-5,-,TRBV6-5,-,TGTGCCAGCTTTCGGGGAGGCAATCAGCCCCAGCATTTT,CASFRGGNQPQHF
TRBJ2-1,-,TRBV25-1,-,TGTGCCAGCAGTGCCACAGTGACCTACAATGAGCAGTTCTTC,CASSATVTYNEQFF
TRBJ2-1,once,TRBV5-1,TRBD2,TGCGCCAGCAGCTATATCCTAGCGGGGGGGCGGGTCAATGAGCAGTTCTTC,CASSYILAGGRVNEQFF
TRBJ2-2,-,TRBV12-3/TRBV12-4,-,TGTGCCAGCAGTTCGGCAGGGCCCGGGGAGCTGTTTTTT,CASSSAGPGELFF
TRBJ1-1,-,TRBV4-1,-,TGCGCCAGCAGCCCTTGGGGGGGACCGGGCACTGAAGCTTTCTTT,CASSPWGGPGTEAFF
TRBJ1-3,-,TRBV5-1,TRBD1,TGCGCCAGCAGCTTTCAGGGGGACAGGGATAATCCTGGAAACACCATATATTTT,CASSFQGDRDNPGNTIYF
TRBJ1-1,-,TRBV6-1,-,TGTGCCAGCAGTGAGGGGCAGGGTAACACTGAAGCTTTCTTT,CASSEGQGNTEAFF
TRBJ2-3,once,TRBV21-1,-,TGTGCCAGCAGTAGCCCCTCCACAGATACGCAGTATTTT,CASSSPSTDTQYF
TRBJ1-4,-,TRBV5-1,TRBD1,TGCGCCAGCAGCTGGACAGGACAAGGTGAAAAACTGTTTTTT,CASSWTGQGEKLFF
TRBJ2-2,-,TRBV24-1,-,TGTGCCACCAGTGATTGGAGTACCGGGGAGCTGTTTTTT,CATSDWSTGELFF
TRBJ2-1,-,TRBV5-4,TRBD2,TGTGCCAGCAGCTATACTAGCGGTGAGCAGTTCTTC,CASSYTSGEQFF
TRBJ2-1,-,TRBV12-5,-,TGTGCTAGTGGTTTGGCAGGGATGGACAATGAGCAGTTCTTC,CASGLAGMDNEQFF
TRBJ1-3,-,TRBV14,TRBD1,TGTGCCAGCAGCCTTGGGACAGGGGCTGGAAACACCATATATTTT,CASSLGTGAGNTIYF
TRBJ2-5,few,TRBV19,TRBD2,TGTGCCACCTGCGCCAGCGGGGGCCCCCGGGAGACCCAGTACTTC,CATCASGGPRETQYF
TRBJ1-6,once,TRBV2,-,TGTGCCAGCCGATTGGGGAGTGGAATTAATTCACCCCTCCACTTT,CASRLGSGINSPLHF
TRBJ2-3,-,TRBV10-3,-,TGTGCCATCAGCAGAGGTCGGGGCACAGATACGCAGTATTTT,CAISRGRGTDTQYF
TRBJ2-5,-,TRBV6-5,-,TGTGCCACGCAGGGGCAGCTACAAGAGACCCAGTACTTC,CATQGQLQETQYF
TRBJ2-3,-,TRBV5-1,-,TGCGCCAGCACCATACTCGGGAGCGGATTCACAGATACGCAGTATTTT,CASTILGSGFTDTQYF
TRBJ1-4,-,TRBV30,-,TGTGCCTGGAGTGTACGTGCGGGGAGCGGGGCTAATGAAAAACTGTTTTTT,CAWSVRAGSGANEKLFF
TRBJ1-2,-,TRBV18,TRBD1,TGTGCCAGCTCACCGGACAGGATAACTTATGGCTACACCTTC,CASSPDRITYGYTF
TRBJ1-2,-,TRBV9,TRBD1,TGTGCCAGCAGCTCCCGGGACAGGGCTAGTGGCTACACCTTC,CASSSRDRASGYTF
TRBJ1-1,-,TRBV12-3/TRBV12-4,-,TGTGCCAGCAGGAAAACCAGAGAAGCTTTCTTT,CASRKTREAFF
TRBJ2-4,-,TRBV24-1,-,TGTGCCACCAGTCGTGAGGGTGGCGTAAACATTCAGTACTTC,CATSREGGVNIQYF